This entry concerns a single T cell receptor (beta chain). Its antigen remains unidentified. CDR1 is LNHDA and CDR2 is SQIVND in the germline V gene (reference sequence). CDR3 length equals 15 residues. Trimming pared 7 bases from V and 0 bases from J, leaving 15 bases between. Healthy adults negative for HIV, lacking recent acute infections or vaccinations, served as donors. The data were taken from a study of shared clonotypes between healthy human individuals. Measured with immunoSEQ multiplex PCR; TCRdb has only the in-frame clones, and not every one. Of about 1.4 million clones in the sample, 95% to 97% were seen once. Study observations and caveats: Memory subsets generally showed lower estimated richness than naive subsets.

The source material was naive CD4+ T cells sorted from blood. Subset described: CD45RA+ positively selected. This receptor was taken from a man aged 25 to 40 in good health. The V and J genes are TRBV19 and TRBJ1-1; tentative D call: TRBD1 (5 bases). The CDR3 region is CASNKGRNMNTEAFF. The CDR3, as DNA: TGTGCCAGTAATAAGGGGCGAAACATGAACACTGAAGCTTTCTTT.